This entry lists 10 T cell receptor beta chains sequenced from one sample in a study of blood T cells in healthy people across ages. A sample-barcoded 5' primer and a J-beta primer mix were used in a second PCR of roughly 7 to 11 cycles. TCRdb re-called the 5' RACE reads with MiXCR, one entry per CDR3 protein. Of over 1,500,000 distinct CDR3 sequences in the sample, 30% to 40% are singletons; the top ten hold roughly 24%. Sample: blood. The source of these receptors is a human donor in good health.

The chain couples TRBV7-2 to TRBJ2-1; weak D call: TRBD1 (6 bases). Germline CDR1 and CDR2: SGHTA and FQGNSA. CDR3 size: 19 residues. V lost 1 base and J 0 bases, leaving 19 bases between the germline ends. The CDR3 loop is CASSLGGGVVACSYNEQFF. The CDR3 DNA follows: TGTGCCAGCAGCTTAGGAGGGGGTGTAGTAGCATGCTCCTACAATGAGCAGTTCTTC.

In nucleotides, the CDR3 is TGTGCCAGCACCTCCATCGGGGGGTGGTATGGCTACACCTTC. The encoded protein is CASTSIGGWYGYTF. The chain recombines TRBV28 with TRBJ1-2; D might be TRBD1 (5 bases). The V and J ends lost 7 bases and 5 bases respectively, with 17 bases between them. The CDR3 length is 14 residues. Germline CDR1 is MDHEN and CDR2 is SYDVKM.

In this sample, this clonotype turned up a few times. The rearrangement links TRBV29-1 to TRBJ2-1, with 8 nucleotides matching TRBD2. V lost 7 bases and J lost 10; bases outside the gene matches: 18. CDR1 and CDR2 from the germline V gene are SQVTM and ANQGSEA. This CDR3 region has 15 residues. As DNA, the CDR3 is TGCAGCGCGGGTGATCGAGCGGGGGCGCCTGTAGAGCAGTTCTTC. Translation gives CSAGDRAGAPVEQFF.

The chain combines TRBV5-1 with TRBJ2-1; the match to TRBD1 covers 7 bases. Trimming at V came to 4 bases and at J to 5 bases, leaving 6 bases not matched to a gene. The CDR3 spans 14 residues. Germline V gene data show CDR1 as SGHRS and CDR2 as YFSETQ. This chain's CDR3 is CASSLGQANNEQFF. In DNA form, the CDR3 reads TGCGCCAGCAGCCTCGGACAGGCAAACAATGAGCAGTTCTTC.

Turning to this clonotype: The junction shows a germline mismatch at one end, possibly a read error. The chain is built from TRBV9 and TRBJ2-1, with D perhaps TRBD2 (6 bases). The CDR3 loop spans 19 amino acids. CDR1 and CDR2 (germline): SGDLS, YYNGEE. CDR3 loop: CASSVSASSVGVSYNGQFF. CDR3 nucleotide sequence: TGTGCCAGCAGCGTTTCCGCCTCTAGCGTCGGGGTCTCCTACAATGGGCAGTTCTTC. The complete variable domain, with remaining parts taken from reference TRBV9 and TRBJ2-1, reads DSGVTQTPKHLITATGQRVTLRCSPRSGDLSVYWYQQSLDQGLQFLIQYYNGEERAKGNILERFSAQQFPDLHSELNLSSLELGDSALYFCASSVSASSVGVSYNGQFFGPGTRLTVL.

The chain links TRBV5-1 to TRBJ1-2; 7 bases fit TRBD1. V gave up 2 bases and J gave up 3 bases; unmatched junction bases: 7. This CDR3 is built from 15 residues. Germline V gene data show CDR1 as SGHRS and CDR2 as YFSETQ. The CDR3 reads CASSFRDSGYYGYTF. The CDR3 nucleotides are TGCGCCAGCAGCTTCCGGGACAGCGGCTACTATGGCTACACCTTC.

The chain has TRBV4-3 and TRBJ2-3; D may be TRBD1 (5 bases). Per germline, CDR1 LGHNA and CDR2 YSLEER. V shed 2 bases and J shed 7 bases, with 13 bases lying between them. This CDR3 spans 14 amino acids. CDR3 sequence: CASSQRQGHNTQYF. The DNA of the CDR3 is TGCGCCAGCAGCCAAAGGCAGGGCCACAATACGCAGTATTTT.

The V call is TRBV10-3, the J call TRBJ2-5, with TRBD2 identical over 9 bases. CDR3 length: 15 residues. With 2 bases clipped from V and 5 bases from J, the junction kept 6 bases outside the gene matches. Germline CDR1 is ENHRY and CDR2 is SYGVKD. The chain's CDR3 is CAISEAGTSWETQYF. The CDR3 DNA is TGTGCCATCAGTGAGGCCGGGACTAGCTGGGAGACCCAGTACTTC.

The chain recombines TRBV9 with TRBJ2-2; D is perhaps TRBD1 (6 bases). V was shortened by 5 bases and J by 6 bases, with 14 bases between the two germline ends. Germline assignment: CDR1 SGDLS and CDR2 YYNGEE. The CDR3 is 14 amino acids. The CDR3 DNA sequence: TGTGCCAGCAGTCCTACCACAGGGCCCGGGGAGCTGTTTTTT. Translated, it gives CASSPTTGPGELFF.

This chain connects TRBV7-2 to TRBJ2-1; D might be TRBD2 (6 bases). The germline V and J ends were trimmed by 2 bases and 7 bases, with 15 bases remaining between them. The CDR3 spans 15 residues. CDR1 SGHTA and CDR2 FQGNSA come from the germline V gene. The CDR3 loop is CASSLIAEPMNEQFF. DNA for the CDR3: TGTGCCAGCAGCTTAATAGCGGAGCCGATGAATGAGCAGTTCTTC.